The 23 T cell receptor beta chains listed next were all sequenced from one sample in a study of T cell responses to AZD1222 COVID-19 vaccine. Sequencing used immunoSEQ multiplex PCR; TCRdb keeps in-frame clones, though not all of them. The sample includes fewer than 65,000 clones, roughly 82% of them seen just once. The sequencing here drew on peripheral blood, taken on day 0 of AZD1222 vaccination. The source of these receptors is an adult in good health.

The chain links TRBV15 to TRBJ1-4; D call uncertain. The CDR3 runs to 14 residues. With 0 bases removed from V and 5 bases from J, the gap between germline ends came to 7 bases. CDR1 LNHNV and CDR2 YYDKDF come from the germline V gene (reference sequence). The CDR3 here is CATSRDWSNEKLFF. CDR3 in DNA: TGTGCCACCAGCAGAGATTGGTCGAATGAAAAACTGTTTTTT.

The genes are TRBV5-5 and TRBJ2-3, with D unclear. The V gene's germline CDR1 is SGHKS and CDR2 YYEKEE (reference sequence). The CDR3 spans 13 residues. Trimming left V 3 bases short and J 7 bases short, with 12 bases between. The CDR3 bases are TGTGCCAGCAGCTCTCCAGGTGGGCATACGCAGTATTTT. Translated, it gives CASSSPGGHTQYF.

The chain joins TRBV19 to TRBJ1-5; a possible D gene is TRBD1 (5 bases). Trimming removed 3 bases from V and 3 bases from J, with 21 bases in between. The length of the CDR3 is 18 residues. Looked up from germline, CDR1 is LNHDA and CDR2 is SQIVND (reference sequence). CDR3 DNA sequence: TGTGCCAGTAGTATGGTCCTTTTAGGAACGGGGGACAATCAGCCCCAGCATTTT. Encoded protein: CASSMVLLGTGDNQPQHF.

The sample holds one count of this clone. This chain joins TRBV12-3 or TRBV12-4 and TRBJ1-5; TRBD1 might be the D (5 bases). Trimming removed 11 bases at V and 11 bases at J, with 22 bases between. CDR3 length: 13 residues. The CDR3 DNA reads TGTGCCGGGAGGGGCAGGGTCGTGTGGACCCAGCATTTT. It translates to CAGRGRVVWTQHF.

V usage is TRBV27 and J usage is TRBJ2-7; D remains unclear. V lost 5 bases, J lost 2 bases, and 13 bases lay in between. The CDR3 contains 14 residues. Germline CDR1 MNHEY, CDR2 SMNVEV (reference sequence). The CDR3 sequence is CASSPRFGAYEQYF. The CDR3 DNA follows: TGTGCCAGCAGTCCCAGGTTCGGAGCCTACGAGCAGTACTTC.

The chain recombines TRBV7-8 with TRBJ1-1; TRBD1 might be the D (5 bases). Germline V gene sequence: CDR1 SGHVS, CDR2 FQNEAQ. This CDR3 spans 13 amino acids. Trimming took 5 bases from V and 0 from J, leaving 7 bases between them. CDR3 sequence: CASSPTVNTEAFF. In DNA form, the CDR3 reads TGTGCCAGCAGCCCGACAGTGAACACTGAAGCTTTCTTT.

A few counts support this clone. This chain uses TRBV6-2 or TRBV6-3 with TRBJ1-2, with D perhaps TRBD1 (5 bases). Trimming left V 5 bases short and J 8 bases short, with 21 bases between. Germline-derived CDR1 and CDR2 are MNHEY and SVGEGT. The CDR3 covers 15 residues. The CDR3 region has the DNA TGTGCCAGCAGTCTACCTTCCGCAGGGAGAGGCGGCTACACCTTC. Protein sequence: CASSLPSAGRGGYTF.

The chain has TRBV18 and TRBJ1-6; 7 bases are shared with TRBD1. V gave up 3 bases and J gave up 4 bases; unmatched junction bases: 3. CDR1 is KGHSH and CDR2 is LQKENI in the germline V gene. This CDR3 spans 15 amino acids. The CDR3 DNA follows: TGTGCCAGCTCACCGGACAGGTCTTATAATTCACCCCTCCACTTT. It translates to CASSPDRSYNSPLHF.

The CDR3 protein is CAISGQGYEQYF. In DNA form, the CDR3 reads TGTGCCATCAGTGGTCAGGGGTACGAGCAGTACTTC. The genes are TRBV10-3 and TRBJ2-7; D perhaps matches TRBD1 (6 bases). Between the trimmed V and J ends, which lost 4 bases and 4 bases, there was a span of 8 bases. The CDR3 consists of 12 residues. Germline V gene lookup returns CDR1 ENHRY and CDR2 SYGVKD.

The chain employs TRBV21-1 and TRBJ2-7; TRBD1, the table's D call, was not compared with the DNA. TRBV21-1 is described as a pseudogene. The CDR3 runs 15 residues. For the CDR3, the DNA is TGTGCCAGCAGCAAAAGGGGGACACGACCTTACGAGCAGTACTTC. Translation: CASSKRGTRPYEQYF.

The chain uses TRBV7-9 and TRBJ2-7, with 7 bases lining up with TRBD2. CDR1 and CDR2 (germline): SEHNR, FQNEAQ (reference sequence). The V and J ends lost 0 bases and 0 bases, in that order; junction bases with no gene match: 2. This CDR3 comprises 15 residues. CDR3 DNA sequence: TGTGCCAGCAGCTTAGCGCGGGGGAGCTCCTACGAGCAGTACGTC. It specifies CASSLARGSSYEQYV.

The chain is built from TRBV19 and TRBJ1-6, with D tentatively TRBD1 (5 bases). Trimming removed 7 bases from V and 0 bases from J, with 13 bases in between. CDR3 length: 16 residues. Germline V lookup: CDR1 LNHDA, CDR2 SQIVND (reference sequence). The CDR3 protein is CASTWMGGSYNSPLHF. The DNA for the CDR3 is TGTGCCAGTACCTGGATGGGGGGCTCCTATAATTCACCCCTCCACTTT.

The chain couples TRBV12-3 or TRBV12-4 to TRBJ2-7; TRBD1 is a possible D gene (5 bases). V lost 5 bases, J lost 1 base, and 6 bases lay in between. This CDR3 has 12 amino acids. This CDR3 is CASSDRSYEQYV. The DNA for the CDR3 is TGTGCCAGCAGTGACAGATCCTACGAGCAGTACGTC.

This sequence joins TRBV10-3 and TRBJ2-3, with TRBD2 identical over 10 bases. The CDR3 extends over 14 amino acids. V dropped 6 bases and J dropped 3; count of bases not matched to a gene: 3. Germline CDR1 is ENHRY and CDR2 is SYGVKD. The CDR3 is CAISGLAETDTQYF. The CDR3, as DNA: TGTGCCATCAGCGGACTAGCGGAAACAGATACGCAGTATTTT.

The genes are TRBV27 and TRBJ2-7, with unresolved D. Germline-derived CDR1 and CDR2 are MNHEY and SMNVEV (reference sequence). The length of the CDR3 is 12 residues. Trimming removed 4 bases from V and 3 bases from J, with 7 bases in between. The CDR3 DNA is TGTGCCAGCAGTTCAACGTTCTACGAGCAGTACGTC. Protein: CASSSTFYEQYV.

The chain links TRBV2 to TRBJ1-5; TRBD1 might be the D (5 bases). The germline V gene encodes CDR1 SNHLY and CDR2 FYNNEI. The V end lost 4 bases, the J end lost 6 bases, and 13 bases lay between the germline ends. This CDR3 has 14 amino acids. CDR3 bases: TGTGCCAGCAGTGGTGACAGTACAGGTCAGCCCCAGCATTTT. The encoded protein is CASSGDSTGQPQHF.

The chain uses TRBV18 and TRBJ1-1, with a weak D call TRBD1 (5 bases). V was cut by 2 bases and J by 1 base, with 11 bases left in between. The CDR3 loop spans 15 amino acids. Germline assignment: CDR1 KGHSH and CDR2 LQKENI. As DNA, the CDR3 is TGTGCCAGCTCACCAAGGGGCAGCCAGAACACTGAAGCTTTCTTT. Its protein product is CASSPRGSQNTEAFF.

The chain's CDR3 is CASSPWDRAENSPLHF. CDR3 nucleotide sequence: TGTGCCAGCAGCCCCTGGGACAGGGCGGAGAATTCACCCCTCCACTTT. The chain carries TRBV6-2 or TRBV6-3 and TRBJ1-6; 9 bases align to TRBD1. CDR1 is MNHEY and CDR2 is SVGEGT in the germline V gene. The CDR3 has 16 amino acids. The V and J ends lost 6 bases and 7 bases, in that order; junction bases with no gene match: 10.

The table lists this clone with a few counts. The gene calls are TRBV6-2 or TRBV6-3 and TRBJ1-3, with 10 bases lining up with TRBD1. CDR1 is MNHEY, CDR2 SVGEGT, per germline. V lost 5 bases and J lost 0; bases outside the gene matches: 7. CDR3 length: 17 residues. The CDR3 spells CASSARDRGLSGNTIYF. The DNA for the CDR3 is TGTGCCAGCAGTGCCCGAGACAGGGGGCTCTCTGGAAACACCATATATTTT.

The chain has TRBV19 and TRBJ2-1; possible D gene TRBD2, 5 bases. The CDR3 extends over 15 amino acids. V lost 6 bases and J 6 bases, leaving 18 bases between the germline ends. Per the germline V gene, CDR1 is LNHDA and CDR2 is SQIVND (reference sequence). CDR3 in amino acids: CASRLAGAGSNEQFF. As DNA, the CDR3 is TGTGCCAGTAGACTCGCGGGTGCTGGTTCCAATGAGCAGTTCTTC.

V is TRBV7-8 and J is TRBJ1-1; D gene ambiguous. The CDR3 covers 13 residues. The V gene's germline CDR1 is SGHVS and CDR2 FQNEAQ. V gave up 8 bases and J gave up 3 bases, with 13 bases separating them. CDR3 nucleotides: TGTGCCAGCCGCCGGATCCAGGACACTGAAGCTTTCTTT. Translating gives CASRRIQDTEAFF. Full variable domain (remainder filled in from reference TRBV7-8 and TRBJ1-1): GAGVSQSPRYKVAKRGQDVALRCDPISGHVSLFWYQQALGQGPEFLTYFQNEAQLDKSGLPSDRFFAERPEGSVSTLKIQRTQQEDSAVYLCASRRIQDTEAFFGQGTRLTVV.

This chain joins TRBV6-5 and TRBJ1-3, with D uncertain. The ends were cut back, 9 bases at V and 0 bases at J, with 12 bases in the middle. CDR1 is MNHEY and CDR2 is SVGAGI in the germline V gene. This CDR3 region has 14 residues. CDR3 loop: CASRLYGSGNTIYF. The CDR3 coding sequence is TGTGCCAGTCGTTTGTACGGCTCTGGAAACACCATATATTTT.

This chain joins TRBV5-6 and TRBJ2-6; D not resolved. Deletions cut 2 bases from V and 0 bases from J, with 6 bases between. Looked up from germline, CDR1 is SGHDT and CDR2 is YYEEEE. CDR3 size: 15 residues. CDR3: CASSFGLSGANVLTF. The CDR3 nucleotides read TGTGCCAGCAGCTTCGGCCTCTCTGGGGCCAACGTCCTGACTTTC.